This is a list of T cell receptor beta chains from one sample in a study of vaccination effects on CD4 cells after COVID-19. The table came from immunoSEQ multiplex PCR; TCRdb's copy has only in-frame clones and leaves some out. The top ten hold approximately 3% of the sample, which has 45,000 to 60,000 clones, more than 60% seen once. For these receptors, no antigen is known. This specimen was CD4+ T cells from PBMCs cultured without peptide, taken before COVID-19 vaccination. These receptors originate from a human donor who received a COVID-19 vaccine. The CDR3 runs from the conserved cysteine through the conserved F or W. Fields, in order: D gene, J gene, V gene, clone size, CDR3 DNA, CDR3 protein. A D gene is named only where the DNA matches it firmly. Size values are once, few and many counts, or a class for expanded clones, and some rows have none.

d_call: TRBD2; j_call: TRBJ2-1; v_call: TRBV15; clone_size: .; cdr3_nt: TGTGCCACCAGCCGGGGGGGTCTAATGAATGAGCAGTTCTTC; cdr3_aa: CATSRGGLMNEQFF
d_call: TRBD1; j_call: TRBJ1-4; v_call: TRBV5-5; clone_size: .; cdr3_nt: TGTGCCAGCAGCTTGACCTTGACAGGGAACGAAAAACTGTTTTTT; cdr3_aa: CASSLTLTGNEKLFF
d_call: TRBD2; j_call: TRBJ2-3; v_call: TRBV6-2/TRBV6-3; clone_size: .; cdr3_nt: TGTGCCAGCAGTTACATTTCGGGGCGGGGGGCGACCACAGATACGCAGTATTTT; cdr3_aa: CASSYISGRGATTDTQYF
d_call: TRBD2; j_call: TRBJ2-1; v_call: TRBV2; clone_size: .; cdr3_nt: TGTGCCAGCAATACCGGGGGGGCCCTGAATGAGCAGTTCTTC; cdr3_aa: CASNTGGALNEQFF
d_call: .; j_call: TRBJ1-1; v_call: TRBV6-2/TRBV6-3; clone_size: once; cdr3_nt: TGTGCCAGCAGCCCCTGGGGGGCCACTGAAGCTTTCTTT; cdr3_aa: CASSPWGATEAFF
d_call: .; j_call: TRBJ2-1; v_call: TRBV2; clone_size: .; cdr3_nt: TGTGCCAGCAGTGATTTGGGGCCTCGCTCCTACAATGAGCAGTTCTTC; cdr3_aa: CASSDLGPRSYNEQFF
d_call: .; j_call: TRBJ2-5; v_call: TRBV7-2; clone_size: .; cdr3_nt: TGTGCCAGCAGCTTAGGCCCTGGTGCGTTCCAAGAGACCCAGTACTTC; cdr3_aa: CASSLGPGAFQETQYF
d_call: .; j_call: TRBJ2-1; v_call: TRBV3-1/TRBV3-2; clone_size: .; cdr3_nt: TGTGCCAGCAGCCAGGCCAGTGGGAGAGCCTCCTACAATGAGCAGTTCTTC; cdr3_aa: CASSQASGRASYNEQFF
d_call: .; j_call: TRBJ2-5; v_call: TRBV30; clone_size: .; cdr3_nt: TGTGCCTGGAGTGTGGTCAGGGGACGGGAGACCCAGTACTTC; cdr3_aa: CAWSVVRGRETQYF
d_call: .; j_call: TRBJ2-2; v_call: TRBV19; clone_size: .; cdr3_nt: TGTGCCAGTAGTATCGAAGGGGGCACCGGGGAGCTGTTTTTT; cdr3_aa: CASSIEGGTGELFF
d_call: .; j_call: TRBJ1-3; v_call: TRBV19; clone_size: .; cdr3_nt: TGTGCCAGTAGTGAAACCTCTGGAAACACCATATATTTT; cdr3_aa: CASSETSGNTIYF
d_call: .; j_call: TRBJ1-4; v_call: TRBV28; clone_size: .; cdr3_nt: TGTGCCAGCAGTTTACCCCTCGGGGAAGAAAAACTGTTTTTT; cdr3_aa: CASSLPLGEEKLFF
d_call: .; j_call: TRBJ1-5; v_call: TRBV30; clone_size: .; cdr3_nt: TGTGCCTGGAGTTCGGGGGGCAATCAGCCCCAGCATTTT; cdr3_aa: CAWSSGGNQPQHF
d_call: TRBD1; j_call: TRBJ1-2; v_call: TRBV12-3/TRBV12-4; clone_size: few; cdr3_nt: TGTGCCAGCAGTTTTGGACAGGCCGGCTACACCTTC; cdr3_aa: CASSFGQAGYTF
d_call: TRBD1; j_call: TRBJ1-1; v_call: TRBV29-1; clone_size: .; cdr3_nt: TGCAGCGTCCGGGACAGGGGGTTAATGACTGAAGCTTTCTTT; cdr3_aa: CSVRDRGLMTEAFF
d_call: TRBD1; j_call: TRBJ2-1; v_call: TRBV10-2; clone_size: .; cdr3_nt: TGCGCCAGCAGCCGCAGCGGGACAGGGGATAATGAGCAGTTCTTC; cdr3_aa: CASSRSGTGDNEQFF
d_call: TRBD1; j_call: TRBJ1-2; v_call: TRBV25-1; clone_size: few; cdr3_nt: TGTGCCAGCAGGCCGGGACAGGGATCTGGAGGCTACACCTTC; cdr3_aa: CASRPGQGSGGYTF
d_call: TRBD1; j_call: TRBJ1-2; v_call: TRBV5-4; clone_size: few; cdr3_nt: TGTGCCAGCAGCGCAACCGGGACAGGGGGTCGTGGCTACACCTTC; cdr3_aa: CASSATGTGGRGYTF
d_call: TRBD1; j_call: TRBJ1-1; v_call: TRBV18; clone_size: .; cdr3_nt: TGTGCCAGCTCACTTGGTCGACAGGGATACACTGAAGCTTTCTTT; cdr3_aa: CASSLGRQGYTEAFF
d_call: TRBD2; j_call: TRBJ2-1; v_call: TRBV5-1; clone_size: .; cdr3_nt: TGCGCCAGCAGCTTGGCCTCTCCAGCGGGGTACAATGAGCAGTTCTTC; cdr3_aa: CASSLASPAGYNEQFF
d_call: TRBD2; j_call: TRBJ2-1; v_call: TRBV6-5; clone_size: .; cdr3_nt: TGTGCCAGCATGCCGGGGGGAGTACCCTACAATGAGCAGTTCTTC; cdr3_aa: CASMPGGVPYNEQFF
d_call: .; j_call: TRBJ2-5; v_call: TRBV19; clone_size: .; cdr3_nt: TGTGCCAGTAGTATTCCCGGAGGGTTGGGGGCCCAGTACTTC; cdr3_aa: CASSIPGGLGAQYF
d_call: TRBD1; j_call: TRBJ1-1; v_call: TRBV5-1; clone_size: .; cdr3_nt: TGCGCCAGCAGCCACGGGACAGTAAGTATCAACACTGAAGCTTTCTTT; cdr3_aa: CASSHGTVSINTEAFF
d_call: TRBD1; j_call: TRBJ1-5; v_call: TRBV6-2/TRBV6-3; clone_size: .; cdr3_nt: TGTGCCAGCAGTTACTCCCGACAGGGAGGGAATCAGCCCCAGCATTTT; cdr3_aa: CASSYSRQGGNQPQHF
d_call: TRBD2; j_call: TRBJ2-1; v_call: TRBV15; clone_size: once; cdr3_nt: TGTGCCACCAGCAGAGGGCTAGCGGGAGCTCAAGGTGAGCAGTTCTTC; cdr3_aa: CATSRGLAGAQGEQFF